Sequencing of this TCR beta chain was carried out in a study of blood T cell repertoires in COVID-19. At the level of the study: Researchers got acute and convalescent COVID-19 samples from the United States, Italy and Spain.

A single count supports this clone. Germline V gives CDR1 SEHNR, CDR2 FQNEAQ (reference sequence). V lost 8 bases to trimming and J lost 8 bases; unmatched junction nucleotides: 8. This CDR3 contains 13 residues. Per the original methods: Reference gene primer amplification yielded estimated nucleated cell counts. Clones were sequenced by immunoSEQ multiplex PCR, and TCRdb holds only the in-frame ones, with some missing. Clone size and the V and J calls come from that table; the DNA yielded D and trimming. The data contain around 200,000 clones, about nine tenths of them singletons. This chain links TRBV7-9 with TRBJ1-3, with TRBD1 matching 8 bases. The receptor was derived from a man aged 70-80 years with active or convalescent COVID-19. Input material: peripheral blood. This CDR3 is CASFDRGGDTIYF. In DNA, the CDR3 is TGTGCCAGCTTCGACAGGGGAGGAGACACCATATATTTT.